This TCR beta chain was retrieved from a study of T cells in localized non-small cell lung cancer. Study outcomes and limitations: Adjacent uninvolved lung tissue had the highest T cell clonality, exceeding tumor. Higher blood T cell density tracked longer overall survival. Since sequencing was restricted to only one region of the tumor, intratumor heterogeneity remains a possibility. Adjacent lung was found to contain a median approximately 62 of the top 100 tumor clones.

This clone was seen once. Its antigen is undetermined. Assay used: immunoSEQ multiplex PCR; TCRdb lists only in-frame clones, some missing. This sample has 2,000 or so clones, with around 31% found just once. Trimming removed 0 bases at V and 0 bases at J, with 8 bases between. The germline gives CDR1 MDHEN, CDR2 SYDVKM. This CDR3 is 15 amino acids long. This TCR came from a woman between 40 and 69 years old with stage I lung adenocarcinoma. This material consisted of normal lung tissue next to the tumor, taken before any cancer treatment. The J gene is TRBJ1-1, the V gene TRBV28; no clear D. This chain's CDR3 is CASSLWAELNTEAFF. CDR3 DNA sequence: TGTGCCAGCAGTTTATGGGCAGAATTGAACACTGAAGCTTTCTTT. The complete variable domain, with remaining parts taken from reference TRBV28 and TRBJ1-1, reads DVKVTQSSRYLVKRTGEKVFLECVQDMDHENMFWYRQDPGLGLRLIYFSYDVKMKEKGDIPEGYSVSREKKERFSLILESASTNQTSMYLCASSLWAELNTEAFFGQGTRLTVV.